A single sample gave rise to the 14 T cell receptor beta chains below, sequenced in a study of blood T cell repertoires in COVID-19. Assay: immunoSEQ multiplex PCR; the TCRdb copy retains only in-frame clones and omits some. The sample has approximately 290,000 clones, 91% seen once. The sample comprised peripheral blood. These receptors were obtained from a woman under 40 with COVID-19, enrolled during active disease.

CDR3 nucleotide sequence: TGTGCCAGTAGTACAGGAAAGAACACTGAAGCTTTCTTT. Its protein is CASSTGKNTEAFF. The chain joins TRBV19 to TRBJ1-1; D remains unclear. The germline gives CDR1 LNHDA, CDR2 SQIVND (reference sequence). Trimming removed 4 bases from V and 1 base from J, with 7 bases in between. CDR3 length equals 13 residues.

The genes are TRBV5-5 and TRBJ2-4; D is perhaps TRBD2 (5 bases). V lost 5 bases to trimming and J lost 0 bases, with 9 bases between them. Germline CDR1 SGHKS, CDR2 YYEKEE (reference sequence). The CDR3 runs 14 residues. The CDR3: CASRPSGAKNIQYF. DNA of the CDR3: TGTGCCAGCAGACCGAGCGGAGCCAAAAACATTCAGTACTTC.

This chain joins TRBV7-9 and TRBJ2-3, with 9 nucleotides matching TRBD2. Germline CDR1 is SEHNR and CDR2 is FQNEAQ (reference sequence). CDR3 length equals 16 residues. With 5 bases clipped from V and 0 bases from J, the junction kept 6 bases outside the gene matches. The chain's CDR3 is CASSLVLAGSTDTQYF. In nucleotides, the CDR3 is TGTGCCAGCAGCCTTGTCCTAGCGGGGAGCACAGATACGCAGTATTTT.

This CDR3 reads CASSQIALRGNTEAFF. CDR3 nucleotide sequence: TGCGCCAGCAGTCAAATCGCCCTCAGGGGGAACACTGAAGCTTTCTTT. The chain couples TRBV23-1 to TRBJ1-1; tentatively, D is TRBD1 (6 bases). TRBV23-1 belongs to the ORF category, with a function that is uncertain. The V end was cut by 2 bases, the J end by 1 base, with 14 bases between. The length of the CDR3 is 16 residues.

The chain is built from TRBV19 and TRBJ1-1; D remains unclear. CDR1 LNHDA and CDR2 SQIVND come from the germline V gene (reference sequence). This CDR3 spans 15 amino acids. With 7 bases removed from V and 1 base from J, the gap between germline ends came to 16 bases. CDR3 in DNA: TGTGCCAGTAAAGGGTGGAGGGCCCAGAACACTGAAGCTTTCTTT. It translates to CASKGWRAQNTEAFF.

In nucleotides, the CDR3 is TGTGCCAGCAGCCAAGATAATTCGGGCTCCTACAATGAGCAGTTCTTC. This gives the protein CASSQDNSGSYNEQFF. The V call is TRBV3-1 (or the pseudogene TRBV3-2), the J call TRBJ2-1; D not certain. Trimming stripped 0 bases from V and 0 bases from J, with 9 bases between. Germline V gene lookup returns CDR1 LGHDT and CDR2 YNNKEL (reference sequence). The CDR3 has 16 residues.

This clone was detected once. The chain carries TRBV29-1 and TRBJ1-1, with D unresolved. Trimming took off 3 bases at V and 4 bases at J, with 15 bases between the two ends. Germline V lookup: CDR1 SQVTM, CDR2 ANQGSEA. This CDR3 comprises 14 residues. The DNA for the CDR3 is TGCAGCGTTGAGGCGGGAACGGTGGGCACTGAAGCTTTCTTT. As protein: CSVEAGTVGTEAFF.

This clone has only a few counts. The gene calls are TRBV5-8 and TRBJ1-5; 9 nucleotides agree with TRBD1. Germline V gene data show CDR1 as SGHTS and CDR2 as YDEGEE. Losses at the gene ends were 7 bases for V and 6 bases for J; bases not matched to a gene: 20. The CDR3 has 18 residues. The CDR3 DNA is TGTGCCAGCGAGGATCCGGGACAGGGCGTGTTTTTCAGTCAGCCCCAGCATTTT. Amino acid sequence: CASEDPGQGVFFSQPQHF.

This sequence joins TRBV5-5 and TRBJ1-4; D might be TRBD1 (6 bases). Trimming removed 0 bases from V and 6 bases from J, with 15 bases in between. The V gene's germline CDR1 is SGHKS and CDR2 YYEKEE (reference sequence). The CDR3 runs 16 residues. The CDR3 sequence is CASSLALRQVDEKLFF. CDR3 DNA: TGTGCCAGCAGCTTGGCTCTAAGACAGGTGGATGAAAAACTGTTTTTT.

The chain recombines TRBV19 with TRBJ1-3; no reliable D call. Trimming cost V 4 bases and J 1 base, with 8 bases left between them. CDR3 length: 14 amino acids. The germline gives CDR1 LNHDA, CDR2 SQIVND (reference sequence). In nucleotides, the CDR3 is TGTGCCAGTAGTAGTCAGATATCTGGAAACACCATATATTTT. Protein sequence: CASSSQISGNTIYF. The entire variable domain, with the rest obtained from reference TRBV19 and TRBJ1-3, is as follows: DGGITQSPKYLFRKEGQNVTLSCEQNLNHDAMYWYRQDPGQGLRLIYYSQIVNDFQKGDIAEGYSVSREKKESFPLTVTSAQKNPTAFYLCASSSQISGNTIYFGEGSWLTVV.

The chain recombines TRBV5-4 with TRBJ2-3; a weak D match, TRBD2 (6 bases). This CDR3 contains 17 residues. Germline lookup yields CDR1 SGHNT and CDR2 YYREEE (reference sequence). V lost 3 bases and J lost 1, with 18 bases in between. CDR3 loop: CASSYRTTGGGTDTQYF. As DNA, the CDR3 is TGTGCCAGCAGCTACAGGACTACCGGCGGGGGCACAGATACGCAGTATTTT. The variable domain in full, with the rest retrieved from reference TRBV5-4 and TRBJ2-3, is ETGVTQSPTHLIKTRGQQVTLRCSSQSGHNTVSWYQQALGQGPQFIFQYYREEENGRGNFPPRFSGLQFPNYSSELNVNALELDDSALYLCASSYRTTGGGTDTQYFGPGTRLTVL.

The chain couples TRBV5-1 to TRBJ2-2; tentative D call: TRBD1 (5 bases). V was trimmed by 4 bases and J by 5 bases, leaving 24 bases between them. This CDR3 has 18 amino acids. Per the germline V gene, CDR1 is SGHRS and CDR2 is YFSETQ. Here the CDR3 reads CASSIPIGHLTPTGELFF. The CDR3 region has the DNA TGCGCCAGCAGCATTCCCATCGGACACCTCACCCCGACCGGGGAGCTGTTTTTT.

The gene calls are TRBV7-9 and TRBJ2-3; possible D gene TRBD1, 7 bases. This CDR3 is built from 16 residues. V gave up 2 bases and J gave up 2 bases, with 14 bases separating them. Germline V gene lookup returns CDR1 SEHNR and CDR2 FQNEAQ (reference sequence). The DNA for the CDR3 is TGTGCCAGCAGCTTAATCCAGGGGGGCTACACAGATACGCAGTATTTT. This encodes CASSLIQGGYTDTQYF.

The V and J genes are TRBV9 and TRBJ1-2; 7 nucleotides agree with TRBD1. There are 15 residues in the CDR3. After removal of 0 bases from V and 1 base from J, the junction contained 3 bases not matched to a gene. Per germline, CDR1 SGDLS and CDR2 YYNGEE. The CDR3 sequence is CASSVATGYNYGYTF. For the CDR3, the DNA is TGTGCCAGCAGCGTAGCGACAGGGTATAACTATGGCTACACCTTC. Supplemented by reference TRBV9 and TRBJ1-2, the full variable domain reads DSGVTQTPKHLITATGQRVTLRCSPRSGDLSVYWYQQSLDQGLQFLIQYYNGEERAKGNILERFSAQQFPDLHSELNLSSLELGDSALYFCASSVATGYNYGYTFGSGTRLTVV.